This T cell receptor beta chain is drawn from a study of cytomegalovirus exposure and HLA in healthy donors. Overall study context: The same platform was used for the 120 validation repertoires and the approximately 670 first-cohort repertoires, a later analysis reported. Study-level points and caveats: The classifier, whose performance was assessed in both the original and validation cohorts, reportedly diagnosed cytomegalovirus status with high specificity and sensitivity. TCR clusters originating in the first cohort tended to co-occur in the approximately 130 validation repertoires, according to a later analysis.

Concerning this clone itself: Its matching antigen is unknown.

Here immunoSEQ multiplex PCR was the method, and the copy in TCRdb shows in-frame clones only, minus some. The sample has 300,000 to 350,000 clones; around 90% are singletons. The donors were part of the approximately 130-subject validation cohort, which stood apart from the roughly 670-subject first cohort. Looked up from germline, CDR1 is MGHRA and CDR2 is YSYEKL. The V gene lost 0 bases and the J gene lost 0 bases, with 6 bases spanning the gap. This CDR3 region has 14 residues. The sample consisted of PBMCs. The receptor was derived from a man aged 25 to 40 in good health and CMV-seronegative. The rearrangement uses TRBV4-1 and TRBJ2-7; possible D gene TRBD1, 5 bases. The CDR3 bases are TGCGCCAGCAGCCAAGAGGACAACTCCTACGAGCAGTACTTC. It encodes CASSQEDNSYEQYF.